These 21 T cell receptor beta chains came from one sample sequenced in a study of PD-1 blockade in classical Hodgkin lymphoma. In every patient, relapse followed autologous stem cell transplantation, while exposure to brentuximab vedotin differed. Data came from immunoSEQ multiplex PCR; TCRdb stores just in-frame clones and leaves some out. Among 38,000 or so clones listed, almost 70% were seen once. The material sequenced was peripheral blood mononuclear cells (PBMCs), taken before the second cycle of nivolumab. These receptors were obtained from a human donor with classical Hodgkin lymphoma.

This clone came up a few times. The chain couples TRBV2 to TRBJ1-2; 9 nucleotides line up with TRBD1. This CDR3 region has 15 residues. Trimming took 8 bases from V and 1 from J; bases not matched to a gene: 8. Germline V gene data show CDR1 as SNHLY and CDR2 as FYNNEI. CDR3 in DNA: TGTGCCAGCGAGGGACAGGGTATCGGTAACTATGGCTACACCTTC. Protein: CASEGQGIGNYGYTF.

This clone was counted a single time. This chain connects TRBV10-3 to TRBJ2-7; a possible D gene is TRBD2 (5 bases). CDR1 is ENHRY and CDR2 is SYGVKD in the germline V gene. The CDR3 length is 16 residues. V lost 1 base and J lost 6, with 19 bases in between. The CDR3 nucleotides read TGTGCCATCAGTGAGTTCGGTAACGAGAGGGCCTCCGAGCAGTACTTC. Translating gives CAISEFGNERASEQYF.

This chain uses TRBV18 with TRBJ1-6, with a weak D call TRBD1 (5 bases). CDR1 is KGHSH and CDR2 is LQKENI in the germline V gene. V was cut by 5 bases and J by 5 bases, with 13 bases left in between. CDR3 length: 15 amino acids. CDR3 sequence: CASSNRLRDNSPLHF. For the CDR3, the DNA is TGTGCCAGCTCAAACAGGTTAAGAGATAATTCACCCCTCCACTTT.

The rearrangement links TRBV11-1 to TRBJ2-1; D possibly corresponds to TRBD2 (5 bases). Germline V lookup: CDR1 SGHAT, CDR2 FQDESV (reference sequence). V was pared by 5 bases and J by 2 bases, with 13 bases between. CDR3 length: 15 amino acids. The CDR3 spells CASSPQADPYNEQFF. CDR3 nucleotides: TGTGCCAGCAGCCCGCAAGCGGATCCCTACAATGAGCAGTTCTTC.

CDR3 sequence reads: CASSVWVTQYF. CDR3 nucleotide sequence: TGTGCCAGCAGTGTGTGGGTTACGCAGTATTTT. The gene calls are TRBV25-1 and TRBJ2-3; D not resolved. V was pared by 4 bases and J by 8 bases, with 7 bases between. This CDR3 has 11 amino acids. Germline CDR1 reads MGHDK; CDR2 reads SYGVNS.

The genes are TRBV18 and TRBJ2-1; D is unclear. The V gene lost 0 bases and the J gene lost 9 bases, with 12 bases spanning the gap. Germline V lookup: CDR1 KGHSH, CDR2 LQKENI. The CDR3 spans 14 residues. The CDR3 bases are TGTGCCAGCTCACCACCTACGCAAAGGATTGAGCAGTTCTTC. Its translation is CASSPPTQRIEQFF.

V is TRBV6-1 and J is TRBJ1-1; D possibly corresponds to TRBD1 (5 bases). This CDR3 has 13 amino acids. Germline V gene data show CDR1 as MNHNS and CDR2 as SASEGT. The ends were cut back, 6 bases at V and 1 base at J, with 9 bases in the middle. CDR3 residues: CASSRQPNTEAFF. DNA of the CDR3: TGTGCCAGCAGCCGACAGCCGAACACTGAAGCTTTCTTT.

The chain couples TRBV6-5 to TRBJ1-2; D is possibly TRBD1 (6 bases). This CDR3 is built from 14 residues. Germline V CDR1 and CDR2: MNHEY, SVGAGI. V lost 5 bases, J lost 3 bases, and 13 bases lay in between. DNA of the CDR3: TGTGCCAGCAGTAGGTCGACAGGATACTATGGCTACACCTTC. Amino acid sequence: CASSRSTGYYGYTF.

This chain connects TRBV6-5 to TRBJ2-7; 7 nucleotides match TRBD1. CDR1 is MNHEY and CDR2 is SVGAGI in the germline V gene. The CDR3 extends over 14 amino acids. J was trimmed by 3 bases and V by 7 bases; bases with no gene match: 9. The CDR3 DNA is TGTGCCAGCACCCAAAGACAGGGTCACTACGAGCAGTACTTC. Residues: CASTQRQGHYEQYF.

The chain couples TRBV4-3 to TRBJ2-1; no clear D. Germline-derived CDR1 and CDR2 are LGHNA and YSLEER. V was pared by 2 bases and J by 1 base, with 9 bases between. This CDR3 spans 15 amino acids. Written as DNA, the CDR3 is TGCGCCAGCAGCCAATTCAGAGTGTCCTACAATGAGCAGTTCTTC. It codes for CASSQFRVSYNEQFF.

The chain combines TRBV5-1 with TRBJ2-7; 7 bases agree with TRBD2. The germline V gene encodes CDR1 SGHRS and CDR2 YFSETQ. The junction had 12 bases not matched to a gene; V was cut back by 0 bases and J by 6 bases. The CDR3 is 16 residues long. The CDR3 sequence: CASSLAPGGGTSEQYF. The DNA for the CDR3 is TGCGCCAGCAGCTTGGCCCCGGGCGGGGGTACGAGCGAGCAGTACTTC.

The V and J genes are TRBV9 and TRBJ2-7; tentatively, D is TRBD2 (6 bases). The ends were cut back, 0 bases at V and 7 bases at J, with 14 bases in the middle. The length of the CDR3 is 14 residues. Per germline, CDR1 SGDLS and CDR2 YYNGEE. The chain's CDR3 is CASSVGPAGGEQYF. Written as DNA, the CDR3 is TGTGCCAGCAGCGTAGGGCCTGCCGGGGGAGAGCAGTACTTC. The full variable domain, in which reference TRBV9 and TRBJ2-7 provide the parts outside the CDR3, is DSGVTQTPKHLITATGQRVTLRCSPRSGDLSVYWYQQSLDQGLQFLIQYYNGEERAKGNILERFSAQQFPDLHSELNLSSLELGDSALYFCASSVGPAGGEQYFGPGTRLTVT.

This chain connects TRBV5-4 to TRBJ2-1, with 10 bases fitting TRBD2. Germline CDR1 is SGHNT and CDR2 is YYREEE (reference sequence). The CDR3 is made up of 16 amino acids. Trimming at V came to 0 bases and at J to 6 bases, leaving 6 bases not matched to a gene. The CDR3 region has the DNA TGTGCCAGCAGCTTGGTACCCAGCGGGAGGGCCAATGAGCAGTTCTTC. Translation: CASSLVPSGRANEQFF. The full variable domain, completed using reference TRBV5-4 and TRBJ2-1, is ETGVTQSPTHLIKTRGQQVTLRCSSQSGHNTVSWYQQALGQGPQFIFQYYREEENGRGNFPPRFSGLQFPNYSSELNVNALELDDSALYLCASSLVPSGRANEQFFGPGTRLTVL.

The V and J genes are TRBV7-2 and TRBJ1-2; D perhaps matches TRBD1 (5 bases). This CDR3 comprises 14 residues. CDR1 is SGHTA, CDR2 FQGNSA, per germline. V shed 5 bases and J shed 2 bases, with 12 bases lying between them. CDR3 bases: TGTGCCAGCAGCCCTCAGGGTAGGAACTATGGCTACACCTTC. Protein: CASSPQGRNYGYTF.

This rearrangement joins TRBV5-5 to TRBJ2-1, with TRBD1 identical over 9 bases. The CDR3 loop spans 13 amino acids. Germline V gene lookup returns CDR1 SGHKS and CDR2 YYEKEE (reference sequence). V shed 2 bases and J 9 bases; nucleotides not matched to a gene: 3. In nucleotides, the CDR3 is TGTGCCAGCAGCTTACAGGGGGCCGCTGAGCAGTTCTTC. It specifies CASSLQGAAEQFF.

The chain uses TRBV7-2 and TRBJ1-6; TRBD1 matches 9 bases. V shed 5 bases and J 10 bases; nucleotides not matched to a gene: 9. Germline-derived CDR1 and CDR2 are SGHTA and FQGNSA. There are 15 residues in the CDR3. CDR3 amino acids: CASSTNRGLGSPLHF. The CDR3 DNA reads as TGTGCCAGCAGCACTAACAGGGGGCTGGGATCACCCCTCCACTTT. Drawing the rest from reference TRBV7-2 and TRBJ1-6, the complete variable domain is GAGVSQSPSNKVTEKGKDVELRCDPISGHTALYWYRQSLGQGLEFLIYFQGNSAPDKSGLPSDRFSAERTGGSVSTLTIQRTQQEDSAVYLCASSTNRGLGSPLHFGNGTRLTVT.

The chain has TRBV6-5 and TRBJ1-3; TRBD1 matches 8 bases. With 0 bases clipped from V and 2 bases from J, the junction kept 0 bases outside the gene matches. This CDR3 has 15 residues. Germline loops: CDR1 MNHEY, CDR2 SVGAGI. The CDR3 bases are TGTGCCAGCAGTTACTCGACAGGGGCTGGAAACACCATATATTTT. It specifies CASSYSTGAGNTIYF.

This rearrangement joins TRBV19 to TRBJ1-1; D possibly corresponds to TRBD1 (6 bases). This CDR3 has 14 residues. Trimming took off 6 bases at V and 0 bases at J, with 11 bases between the two ends. Germline values: CDR1 LNHDA, CDR2 SQIVND (reference sequence). Here the CDR3 reads CASRRDILNTEAFF. In nucleotides, the CDR3 is TGTGCCAGTAGAAGGGACATCCTGAACACTGAAGCTTTCTTT.

V usage is TRBV4-1 and J usage is TRBJ2-7; 9 bases line up with TRBD2. The CDR3 length is 15 residues. In germline, CDR1 is MGHRA, CDR2 YSYEKL. J lost 2 bases, V lost 0 bases, and 2 bases had no gene match. The CDR3 loop is CASSQEAGGTYEQYF. The CDR3 DNA sequence: TGCGCCAGCAGCCAAGAAGCGGGAGGAACCTACGAGCAGTACTTC.

The chain combines TRBV5-1 with TRBJ2-3; TRBD2 aligns across 13 bases. Germline V gene data show CDR1 as SGHRS and CDR2 as YFSETQ. V gave up 4 bases and J gave up 4 bases; unmatched junction bases: 6. The CDR3 is made up of 16 amino acids. CDR3 region: CASSTGTSGGADTQYF. The CDR3 DNA follows: TGCGCCAGCAGCACGGGTACTAGCGGGGGGGCAGATACGCAGTATTTT.

This chain uses TRBV28 with TRBJ1-5; possible D gene TRBD1, 5 bases. The V and J ends lost 4 bases and 9 bases respectively, with 16 bases between them. The CDR3 runs to 14 residues. The V gene's germline CDR1 is MDHEN and CDR2 SYDVKM. The CDR3 here is CASSSPADSVPQHF. In nucleotides, the CDR3 is TGTGCCAGCAGTTCTCCGGCTGACAGCGTGCCCCAGCATTTT. Using reference TRBV28 and TRBJ1-5 for the parts outside the CDR3, the full variable domain is DVKVTQSSRYLVKRTGEKVFLECVQDMDHENMFWYRQDPGLGLRLIYFSYDVKMKEKGDIPEGYSVSREKKERFSLILESASTNQTSMYLCASSSPADSVPQHFGDGTRLSIL.